Sequencing of this T cell receptor (beta chain) was carried out in a study of T cells after yellow fever vaccination. Study-wide context: SMART-Seq v4 Ultra Low Input served to prepare low-cell-number fractions. Findings of the study overall: From the bulk population, abundant clonotypes could contaminate and appear within FACS-sorted repertoires.

Trimming cost V 4 bases and J 0 bases, with 16 bases left between them. CDR1 and CDR2 (germline): SGHTA, FQGNSA. CDR3 size: 17 residues. This clonotype has a handful of counts. Its specificity is unknown. TCRdb analysed the 5' RACE reads with MiXCR anew, one entry per CDR3 protein. The table has about 550,000 distinct CDR3 sequences, roughly 21% seen once; the top ten hold 14%. The chain has TRBV7-2 and TRBJ2-1, with a possible D match to TRBD2 (6 bases). The sequence was obtained from a man in his thirties or forties who received the YFV17D yellow fever vaccine. The sample was PBMCs, taken 15 days after the yellow fever booster vaccination. The CDR3 region has the DNA TGTGCCAGCAGCTCCCGTCGGGCGGGGAGCTCCTACAATGAGCAGTTCTTC. Translation: CASSSRRAGSSYNEQFF.